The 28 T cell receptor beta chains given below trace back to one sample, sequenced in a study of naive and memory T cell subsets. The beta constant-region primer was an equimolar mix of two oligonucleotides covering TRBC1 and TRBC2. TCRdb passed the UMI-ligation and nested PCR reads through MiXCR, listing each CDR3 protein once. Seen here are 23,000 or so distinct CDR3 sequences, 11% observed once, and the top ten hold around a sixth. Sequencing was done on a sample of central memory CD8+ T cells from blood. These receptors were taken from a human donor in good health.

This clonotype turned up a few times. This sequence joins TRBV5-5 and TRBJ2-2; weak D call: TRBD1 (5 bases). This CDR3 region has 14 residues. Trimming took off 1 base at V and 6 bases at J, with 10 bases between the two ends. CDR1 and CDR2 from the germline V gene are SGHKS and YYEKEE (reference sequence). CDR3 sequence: CASSLRQGSGELFF. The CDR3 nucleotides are TGTGCCAGCAGCTTGCGTCAGGGCTCCGGGGAGCTGTTTTTT.

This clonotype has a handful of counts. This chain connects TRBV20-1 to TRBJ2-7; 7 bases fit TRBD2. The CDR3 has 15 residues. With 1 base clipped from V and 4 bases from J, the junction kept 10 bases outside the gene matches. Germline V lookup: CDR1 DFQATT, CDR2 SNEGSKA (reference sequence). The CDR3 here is CSARVSGGSQYEQYF. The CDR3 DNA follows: TGCAGTGCTAGAGTGTCTGGCGGGAGTCAGTACGAGCAGTACTTC.

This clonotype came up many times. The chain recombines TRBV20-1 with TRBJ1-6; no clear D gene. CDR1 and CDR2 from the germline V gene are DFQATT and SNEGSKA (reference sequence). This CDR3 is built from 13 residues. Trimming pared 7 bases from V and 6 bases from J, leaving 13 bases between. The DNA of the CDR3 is TGCAGTGTAGGTTCTCCCACTAATTCACCCCTCCACTTT. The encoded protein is CSVGSPTNSPLHF.

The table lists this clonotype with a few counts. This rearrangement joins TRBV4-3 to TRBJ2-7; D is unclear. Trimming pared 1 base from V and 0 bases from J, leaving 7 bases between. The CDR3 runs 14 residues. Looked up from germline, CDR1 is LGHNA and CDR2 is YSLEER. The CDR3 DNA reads TGCGCCAGCAGCCAAGGTTCAGGCTCCTACGAGCAGTACTTC. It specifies CASSQGSGSYEQYF.

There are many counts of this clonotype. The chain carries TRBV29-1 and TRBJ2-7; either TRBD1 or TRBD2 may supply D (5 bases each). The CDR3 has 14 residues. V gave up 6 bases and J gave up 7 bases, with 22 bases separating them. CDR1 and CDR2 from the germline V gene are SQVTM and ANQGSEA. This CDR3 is CSVTPPQGAGEQYF. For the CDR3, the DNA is TGCAGCGTGACGCCGCCCCAGGGAGCTGGGGAGCAGTACTTC.

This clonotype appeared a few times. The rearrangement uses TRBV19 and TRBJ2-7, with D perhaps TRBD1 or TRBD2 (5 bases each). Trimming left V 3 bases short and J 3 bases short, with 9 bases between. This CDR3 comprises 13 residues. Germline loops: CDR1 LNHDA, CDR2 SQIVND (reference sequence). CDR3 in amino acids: CASSMAGSYEQYF. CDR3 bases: TGTGCCAGTAGTATGGCAGGGAGCTACGAGCAGTACTTC.

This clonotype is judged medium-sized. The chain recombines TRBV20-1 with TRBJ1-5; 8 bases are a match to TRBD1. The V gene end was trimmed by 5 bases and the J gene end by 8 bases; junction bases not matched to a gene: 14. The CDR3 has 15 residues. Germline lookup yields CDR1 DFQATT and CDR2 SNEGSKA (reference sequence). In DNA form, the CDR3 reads TGCAGTGCTCGACCGGACAGGGCCCTGGGTGAGCCCCAGCATTTT. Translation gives CSARPDRALGEPQHF.

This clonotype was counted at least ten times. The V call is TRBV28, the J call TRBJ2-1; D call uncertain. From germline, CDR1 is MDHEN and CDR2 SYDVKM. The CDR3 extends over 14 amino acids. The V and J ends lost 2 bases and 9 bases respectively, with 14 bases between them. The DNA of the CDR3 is TGTGCCAGCAGTTTAGGAGTAGTAAGGGTTGAGCAGTTCTTC. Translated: CASSLGVVRVEQFF.

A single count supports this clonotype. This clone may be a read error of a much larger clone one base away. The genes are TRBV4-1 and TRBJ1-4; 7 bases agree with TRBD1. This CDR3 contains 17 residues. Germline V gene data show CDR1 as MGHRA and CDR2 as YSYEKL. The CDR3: CSSSERKLDRKGEKLFF. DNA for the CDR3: TGCTCCAGCAGCGAAAGGAAATTGGACAGGAAGGGCGAAAAACTGTTTTTT.

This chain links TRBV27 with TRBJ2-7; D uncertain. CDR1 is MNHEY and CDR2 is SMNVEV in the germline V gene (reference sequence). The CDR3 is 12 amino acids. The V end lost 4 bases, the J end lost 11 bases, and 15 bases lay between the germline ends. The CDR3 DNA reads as TGTGCCAGCAGTTCGGGCCGGTTCCGGGAGTACTTC. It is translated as CASSSGRFREYF.

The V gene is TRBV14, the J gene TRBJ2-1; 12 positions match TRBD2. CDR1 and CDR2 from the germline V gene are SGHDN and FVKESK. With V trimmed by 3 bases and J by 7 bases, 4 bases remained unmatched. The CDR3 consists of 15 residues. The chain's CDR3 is CASSQFTSGRNEQFF. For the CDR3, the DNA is TGTGCCAGCAGCCAGTTTACTAGCGGGAGGAATGAGCAGTTCTTC.

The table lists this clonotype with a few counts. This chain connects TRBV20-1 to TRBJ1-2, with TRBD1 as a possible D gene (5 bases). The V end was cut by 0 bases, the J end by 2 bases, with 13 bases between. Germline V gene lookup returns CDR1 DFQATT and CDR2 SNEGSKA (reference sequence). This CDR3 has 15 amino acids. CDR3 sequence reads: CSARDLGGENYGYTF. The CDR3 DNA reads TGCAGTGCTAGAGATTTGGGGGGGGAGAACTATGGCTACACCTTC.

The CDR3, as DNA: TGTGCCACCAGTTCTGCGGGTTTGTTTCAGCCCCAGCATTTT. It encodes CATSSAGLFQPQHF. The rearrangement uses TRBV24-1 and TRBJ1-5; D is uncertain. The CDR3 spans 14 residues. From germline, CDR1 is KGHDR and CDR2 SFDVKD. Trimming shortened V by 6 bases and J by 6 bases, and 14 bases separated the two germline ends.

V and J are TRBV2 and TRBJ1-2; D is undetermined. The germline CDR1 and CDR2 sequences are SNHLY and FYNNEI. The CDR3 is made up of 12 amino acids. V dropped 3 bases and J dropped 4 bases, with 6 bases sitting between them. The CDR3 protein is CASSDVAYGYTF. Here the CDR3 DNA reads TGTGCCAGCAGTGATGTGGCCTATGGCTACACCTTC.

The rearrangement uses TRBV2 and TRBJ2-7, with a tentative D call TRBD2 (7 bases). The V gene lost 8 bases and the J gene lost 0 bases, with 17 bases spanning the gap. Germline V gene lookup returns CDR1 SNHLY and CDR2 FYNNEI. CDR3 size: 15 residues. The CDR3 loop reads CASAFTGGHSYEQYF. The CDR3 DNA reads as TGTGCCAGCGCTTTTACCGGGGGGCACTCCTACGAGCAGTACTTC.

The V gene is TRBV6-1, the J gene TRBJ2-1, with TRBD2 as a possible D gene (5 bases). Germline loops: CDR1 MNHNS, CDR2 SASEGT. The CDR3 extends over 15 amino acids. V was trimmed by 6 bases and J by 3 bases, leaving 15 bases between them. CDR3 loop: CASRETPDFYNEQFF. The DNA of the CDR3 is TGTGCCAGCAGGGAGACCCCGGACTTCTACAATGAGCAGTTCTTC.

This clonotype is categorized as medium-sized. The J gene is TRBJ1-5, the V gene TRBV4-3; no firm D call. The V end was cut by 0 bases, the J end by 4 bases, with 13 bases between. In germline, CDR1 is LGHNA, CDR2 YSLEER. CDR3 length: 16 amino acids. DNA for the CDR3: TGCGCCAGCAGCCAAGATTTGATGGAAAGGAATCAGCCCCAGCATTTT. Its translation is CASSQDLMERNQPQHF.

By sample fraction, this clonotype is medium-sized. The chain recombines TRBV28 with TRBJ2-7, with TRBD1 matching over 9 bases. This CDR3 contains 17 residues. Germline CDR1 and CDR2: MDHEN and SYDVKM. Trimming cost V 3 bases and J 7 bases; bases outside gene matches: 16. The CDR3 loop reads CASSFGGTGQGFLEQYF. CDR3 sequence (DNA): TGTGCCAGCAGTTTTGGGGGAACCGGACAGGGGTTTTTGGAGCAGTACTTC.

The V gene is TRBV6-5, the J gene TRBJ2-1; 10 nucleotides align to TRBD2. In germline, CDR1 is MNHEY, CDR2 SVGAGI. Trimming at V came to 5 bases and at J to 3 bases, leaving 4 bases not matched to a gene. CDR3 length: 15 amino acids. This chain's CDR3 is CASSRTSGFYNEQFF. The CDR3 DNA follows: TGTGCCAGCAGTCGGACTAGCGGTTTCTACAATGAGCAGTTCTTC.

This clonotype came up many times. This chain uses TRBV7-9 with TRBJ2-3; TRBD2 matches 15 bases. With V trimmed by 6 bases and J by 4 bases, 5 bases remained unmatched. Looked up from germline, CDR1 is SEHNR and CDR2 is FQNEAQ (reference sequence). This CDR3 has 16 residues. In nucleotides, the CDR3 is TGTGCCAGCAGTTTGGGACTAGCGGGAGGAGCAGATACGCAGTATTTT. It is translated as CASSLGLAGGADTQYF.

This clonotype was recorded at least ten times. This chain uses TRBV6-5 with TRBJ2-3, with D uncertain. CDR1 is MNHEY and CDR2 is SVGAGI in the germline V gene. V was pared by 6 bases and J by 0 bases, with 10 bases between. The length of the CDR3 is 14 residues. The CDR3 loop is CASRPMTSTDTQYF. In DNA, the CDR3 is TGTGCCAGCAGACCGATGACTAGCACAGATACGCAGTATTTT.

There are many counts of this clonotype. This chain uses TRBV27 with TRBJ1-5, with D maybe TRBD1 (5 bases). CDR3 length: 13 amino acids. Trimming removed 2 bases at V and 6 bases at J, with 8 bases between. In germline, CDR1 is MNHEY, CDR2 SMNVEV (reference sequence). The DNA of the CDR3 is TGTGCCAGCAGTTTAGCAGGGATTCAGCCCCAGCATTTT. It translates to CASSLAGIQPQHF.

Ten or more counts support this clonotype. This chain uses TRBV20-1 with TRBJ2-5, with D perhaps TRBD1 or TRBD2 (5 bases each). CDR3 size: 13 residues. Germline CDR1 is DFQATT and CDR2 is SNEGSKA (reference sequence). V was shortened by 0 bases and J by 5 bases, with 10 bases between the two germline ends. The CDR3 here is CSARDGWGETQYF. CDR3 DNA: TGCAGTGCTAGAGACGGGTGGGGGGAGACCCAGTACTTC.

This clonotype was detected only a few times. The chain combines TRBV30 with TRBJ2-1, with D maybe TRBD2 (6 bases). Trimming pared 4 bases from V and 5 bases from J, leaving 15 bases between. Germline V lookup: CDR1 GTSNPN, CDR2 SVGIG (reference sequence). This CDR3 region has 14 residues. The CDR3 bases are TGTGCCTGGACCCAAAGGAGGGGAAACAATGAGCAGTTCTTC. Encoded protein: CAWTQRRGNNEQFF. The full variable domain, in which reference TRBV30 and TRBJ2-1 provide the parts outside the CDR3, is SQTIHQWPATLVQPVGSPLSLECTVEGTSNPNLYWYRQAAGRGLQLLFYSVGIGQISSEVPQNLSASRPQDRQFILSSKKLLLSDSGFYLCAWTQRRGNNEQFFGPGTRLTVL.

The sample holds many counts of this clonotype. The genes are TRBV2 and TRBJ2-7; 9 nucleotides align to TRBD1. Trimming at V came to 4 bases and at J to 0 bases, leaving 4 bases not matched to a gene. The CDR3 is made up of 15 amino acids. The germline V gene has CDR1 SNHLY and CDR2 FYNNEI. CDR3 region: CASSATGGGSYEQYF. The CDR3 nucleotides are TGTGCCAGCAGTGCGACAGGGGGGGGCTCCTACGAGCAGTACTTC. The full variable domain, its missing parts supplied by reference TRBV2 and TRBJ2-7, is EPEVTQTPSHQVTQMGQEVILRCVPISNHLYFYWYRQILGQKVEFLVSFYNNEISEKSEIFDDQFSVERPDGSNFTLKIRSTKLEDSAMYFCASSATGGGSYEQYFGPGTRLTVT.

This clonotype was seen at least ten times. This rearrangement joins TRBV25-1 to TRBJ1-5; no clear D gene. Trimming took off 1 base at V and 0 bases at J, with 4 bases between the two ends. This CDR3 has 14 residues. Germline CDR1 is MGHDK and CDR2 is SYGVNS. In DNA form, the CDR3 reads TGTGCCAGCAGTGAATTTGATAGCAATCAGCCCCAGCATTTT. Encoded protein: CASSEFDSNQPQHF.

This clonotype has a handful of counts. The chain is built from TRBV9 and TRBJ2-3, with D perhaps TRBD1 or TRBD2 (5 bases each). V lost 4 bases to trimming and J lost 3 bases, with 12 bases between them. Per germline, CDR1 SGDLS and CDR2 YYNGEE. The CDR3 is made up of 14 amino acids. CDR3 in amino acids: CASSPWGSTDTQYF. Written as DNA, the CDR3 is TGTGCCAGCAGCCCGTGGGGGAGTACAGATACGCAGTATTTT.

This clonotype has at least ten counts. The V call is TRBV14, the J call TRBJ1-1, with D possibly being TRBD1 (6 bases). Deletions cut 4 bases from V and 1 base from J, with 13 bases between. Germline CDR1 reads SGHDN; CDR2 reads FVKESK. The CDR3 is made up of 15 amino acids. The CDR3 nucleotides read TGTGCCAGCAGCCTCCGACACAGGGAGAACACTGAAGCTTTCTTT. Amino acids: CASSLRHRENTEAFF.